What follows are 3 T cell receptor beta chains derived from one specimen sequenced in a study of PD-L1 blockade in urothelial cancer. This sample's time point: pretreatment peripheral blood. Libraries were prepared by immunoSEQ multiplex PCR; TCRdb keeps only in-frame clonotypes and omits some of them. Of 130,000 or so clones in the sample, approximately 88% are singletons; the top ten hold 2.5% to 3.5%. The material sequenced was PBMCs, taken around atezolizumab (anti-PD-L1) treatment. All receptors derive from a man aged 50 or older with urothelial cancer.

V usage is TRBV4-2 and J usage is TRBJ1-5; D might be TRBD1 (6 bases). Deletions cut 1 base from V and 6 bases from J, with 19 bases between. In germline, CDR1 is LGHNA, CDR2 YNFKEQ. The length of the CDR3 is 17 residues. The DNA for the CDR3 is TGTGCCAGCAGCCAAGCCCCTGCCGGGACAATTGGTCAGCCCCAGCATTTT. It is translated as CASSQAPAGTIGQPQHF.

Here the CDR3 DNA reads TGTGCCAGCACCCCAGACGGGTCCTACGAGCAGTACTTC. This gives the protein CASTPDGSYEQYF. The chain links TRBV4-2 to TRBJ2-7, with D unclear. This CDR3 region has 13 residues. Germline V gene data show CDR1 as LGHNA and CDR2 as YNFKEQ. Between the trimmed V and J ends, which lost 7 bases and 1 base, there was a span of 11 bases.

J is TRBJ1-5 and V is TRBV19; TRBD1 is a possible D gene (5 bases). The V end lost 6 bases, the J end lost 0 bases, and 18 bases lay between the germline ends. Per the germline V gene, CDR1 is LNHDA and CDR2 is SQIVND (reference sequence). The CDR3 is made up of 17 amino acids. The CDR3 is CASRGPRQIFSNQPQHF. CDR3 bases: TGTGCCAGTAGAGGACCGAGACAGATATTTAGCAATCAGCCCCAGCATTTT.